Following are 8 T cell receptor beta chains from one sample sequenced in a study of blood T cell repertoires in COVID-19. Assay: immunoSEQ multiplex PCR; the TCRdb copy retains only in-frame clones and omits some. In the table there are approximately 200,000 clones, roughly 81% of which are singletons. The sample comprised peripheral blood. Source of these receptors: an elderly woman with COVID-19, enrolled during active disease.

This chain's CDR3 is CATSDPGQGAKEQYF. The CDR3 coding sequence is TGTGCCACCAGTGACCCGGGACAGGGAGCGAAGGAGCAGTACTTC. The V gene is TRBV24-1, the J gene TRBJ2-7; 9 nucleotides agree with TRBD1. The J segment lost 7 bases and the V segment lost 4 bases, leaving 10 bases of the junction unmatched. Germline-derived CDR1 and CDR2 are KGHDR and SFDVKD. The CDR3 consists of 15 residues.

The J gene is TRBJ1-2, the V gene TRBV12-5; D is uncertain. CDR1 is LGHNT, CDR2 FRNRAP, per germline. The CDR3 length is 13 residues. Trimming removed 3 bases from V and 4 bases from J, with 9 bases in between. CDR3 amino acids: CASGFPPGYGYTF. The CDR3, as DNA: TGTGCTAGTGGTTTTCCCCCGGGCTATGGCTACACCTTC. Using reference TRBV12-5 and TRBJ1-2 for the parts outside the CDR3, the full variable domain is DARVTQTPRHKVTEMGQEVTMRCQPILGHNTVFWYRQTMMQGLELLAYFRNRAPLDDSGMPKDRFSAEMPDATLATLKIQPSEPRDSAVYFCASGFPPGYGYTFGSGTRLTVV.

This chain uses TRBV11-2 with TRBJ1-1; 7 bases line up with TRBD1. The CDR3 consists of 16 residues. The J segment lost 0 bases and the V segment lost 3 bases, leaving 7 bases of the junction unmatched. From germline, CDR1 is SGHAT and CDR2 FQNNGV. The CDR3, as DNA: TGTGCCAGCAGCTTCGGGGCAGGGGGGATGAACACTGAAGCTTTCTTT. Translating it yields CASSFGAGGMNTEAFF.

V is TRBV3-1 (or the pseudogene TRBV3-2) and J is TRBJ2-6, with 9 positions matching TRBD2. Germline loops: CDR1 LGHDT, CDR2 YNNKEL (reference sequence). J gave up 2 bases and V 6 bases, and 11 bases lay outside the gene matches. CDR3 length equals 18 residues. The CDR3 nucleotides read TGTGCCAGCAGACAACGACTAGCGGAGCACCCTGGGGCCAACGTCCTGACTTTC. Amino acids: CASRQRLAEHPGANVLTF.

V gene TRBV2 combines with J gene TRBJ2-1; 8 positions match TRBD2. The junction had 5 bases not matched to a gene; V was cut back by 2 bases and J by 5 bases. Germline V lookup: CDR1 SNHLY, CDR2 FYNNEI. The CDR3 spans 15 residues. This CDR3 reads CASSEQTSAHNEQFF. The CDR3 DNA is TGTGCCAGCAGTGAACAGACTAGCGCACACAATGAGCAGTTCTTC.

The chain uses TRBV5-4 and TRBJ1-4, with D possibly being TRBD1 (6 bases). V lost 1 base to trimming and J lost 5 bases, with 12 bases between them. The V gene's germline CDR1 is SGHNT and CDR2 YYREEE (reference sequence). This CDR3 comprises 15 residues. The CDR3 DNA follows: TGTGCCAGCAGCTTGAAGGGACAAGTGAATGAAAAACTGTTTTTT. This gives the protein CASSLKGQVNEKLFF.

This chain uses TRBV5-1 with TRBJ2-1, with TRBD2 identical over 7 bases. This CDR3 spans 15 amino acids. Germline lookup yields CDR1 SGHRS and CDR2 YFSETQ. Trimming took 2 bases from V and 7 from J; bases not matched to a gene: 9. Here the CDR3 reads CASSFWAGEGNEQFF. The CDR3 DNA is TGCGCCAGCAGCTTCTGGGCGGGGGAGGGTAATGAGCAGTTCTTC.

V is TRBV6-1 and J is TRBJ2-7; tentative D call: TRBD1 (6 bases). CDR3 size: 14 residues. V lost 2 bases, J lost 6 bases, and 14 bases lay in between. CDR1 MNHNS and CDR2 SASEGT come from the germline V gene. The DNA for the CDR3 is TGTGCCAGCAGTGAAATGGACAGATCCGGCGAGCAGTACTTC. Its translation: CASSEMDRSGEQYF.